The source of this T cell receptor (beta chain) is a study of blood T cell repertoires in COVID-19. Overall study context: Acute and convalescent COVID-19 specimens originated in the United States, Italy and Spain. T cells, B-cell-depleted T cells, or PBMCs supplied cDNA or gDNA.

V shed 6 bases, J shed 7 bases, and the junction held 12 bases outside the gene matches. CDR1 is MNHEY and CDR2 is SMNVEV in the germline V gene (reference sequence). The CDR3 is made up of 17 amino acids. In the source study's methods: Researchers report that nucleated cell counts were estimated from reference gene primer amplification. Method: immunoSEQ multiplex PCR; TCRdb's copy keeps in-frame clones and lacks some. V, J and clone size were drawn from that table, and D and trimming were deduced from the DNA. The repertoire holds 100,000 to 150,000 clones, about 85% seen once, with roughly 6.7% in the top ten.

The J gene is TRBJ1-6, the V gene TRBV27; 10 nucleotides align to TRBD1. This receptor was taken from a man at least 80 years old with active or convalescent COVID-19. The sample consisted of peripheral blood. Here the CDR3 reads CASRLTGTGALNSPLHF. CDR3 bases: TGTGCCAGCAGGTTAACCGGGACAGGGGCCTTAAATTCACCCCTCCACTTT.